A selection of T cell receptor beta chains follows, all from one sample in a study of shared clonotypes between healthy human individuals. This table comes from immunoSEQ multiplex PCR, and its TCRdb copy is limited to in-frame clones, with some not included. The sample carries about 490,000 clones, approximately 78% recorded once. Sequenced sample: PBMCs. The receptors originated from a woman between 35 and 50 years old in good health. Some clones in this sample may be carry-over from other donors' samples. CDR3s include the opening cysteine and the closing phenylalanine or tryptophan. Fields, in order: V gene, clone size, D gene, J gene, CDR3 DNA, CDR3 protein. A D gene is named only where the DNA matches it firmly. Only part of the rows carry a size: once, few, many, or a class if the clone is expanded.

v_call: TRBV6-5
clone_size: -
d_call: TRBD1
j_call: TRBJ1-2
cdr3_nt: TGTGCCAGCAGTTACGCGGCAGGGGGCGTTGGCTACACCTTC
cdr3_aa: CASSYAAGGVGYTF

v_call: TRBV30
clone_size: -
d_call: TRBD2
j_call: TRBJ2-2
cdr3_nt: TGTGCCTGGAGGATGGGCGGGGGGGACACCGAGGAGCTGTTTTTT
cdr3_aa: CAWRMGGGDTEELFF

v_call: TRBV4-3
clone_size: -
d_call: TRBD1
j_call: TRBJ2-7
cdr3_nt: TGCGCCAGCAGCCAAGAAATAAATAATTTGGGACAGCTCTACGAGCAGTACTTC
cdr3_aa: CASSQEINNLGQLYEQYF

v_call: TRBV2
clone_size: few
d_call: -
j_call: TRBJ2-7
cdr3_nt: TGTGCCAGCCTGACCGAGCGGACCTACGAGCAGTACTTC
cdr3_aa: CASLTERTYEQYF

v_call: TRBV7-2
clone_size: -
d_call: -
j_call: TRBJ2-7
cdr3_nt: TGTGCCAGCAGCCAAGCGGCTCGGTCGTCCTACGAGCAGTACTTC
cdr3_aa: CASSQAARSSYEQYF

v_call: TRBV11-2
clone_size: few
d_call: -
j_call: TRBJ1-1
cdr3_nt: TGTGCCAGCAGCTTAGGTGGGGGGGACACTGAAGCTTTCTTT
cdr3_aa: CASSLGGGDTEAFF

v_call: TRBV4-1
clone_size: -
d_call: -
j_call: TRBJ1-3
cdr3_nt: TGCGCCAGCAGCCGTGAGGGGTCCGCTGGAAACACCATATATTTT
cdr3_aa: CASSREGSAGNTIYF

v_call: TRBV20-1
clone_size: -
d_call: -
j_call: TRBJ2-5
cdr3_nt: TGCGGCTATAAGTACCAAGAGACCCAGTACTTC
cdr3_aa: CGYKYQETQYF

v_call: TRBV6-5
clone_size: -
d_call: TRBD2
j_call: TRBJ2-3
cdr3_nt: TGTGCCAGCAGTTACTCGGGACTAGCGGGAACAGATACGCAGTATTTT
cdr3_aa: CASSYSGLAGTDTQYF

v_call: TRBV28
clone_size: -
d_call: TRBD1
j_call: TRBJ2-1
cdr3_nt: TGTGCCAGCAGTTCGACAGGGAAAGAGCAGTTCTTC
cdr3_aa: CASSSTGKEQFF

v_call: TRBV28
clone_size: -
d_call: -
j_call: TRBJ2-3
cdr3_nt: TGTGCCAGCAGATCCCACCCGGGGACAGATACGCAGTATTTT
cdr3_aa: CASRSHPGTDTQYF

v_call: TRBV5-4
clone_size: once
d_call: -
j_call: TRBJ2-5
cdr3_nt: TGTGCCAGCAGCTCACTTATAGCAGAAGAGACCCAGTACTTC
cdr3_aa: CASSSLIAEETQYF

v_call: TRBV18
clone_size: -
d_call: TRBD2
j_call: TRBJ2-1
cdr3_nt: TGTGCCAGCTCACTCGGGACTAGCGGGAGTGATGAGCAGTTCTTC
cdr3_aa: CASSLGTSGSDEQFF

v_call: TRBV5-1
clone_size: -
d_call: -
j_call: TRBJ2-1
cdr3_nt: TGCGCCAGCAGCTTGCAGGCCAGCGACAACAATGAGCAGTTCTTC
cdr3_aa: CASSLQASDNNEQFF

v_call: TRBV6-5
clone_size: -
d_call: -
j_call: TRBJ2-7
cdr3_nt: TGTGCCAGCAGTACCGCCCCGGACTTAGCCTACGAGCAGTACTTC
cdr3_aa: CASSTAPDLAYEQYF

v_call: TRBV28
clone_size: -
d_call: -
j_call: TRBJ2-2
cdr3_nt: TGTGCCAGCAGCCGGGGTAGCGGGAACACCGGGGAGCTGTTTTTT
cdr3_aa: CASSRGSGNTGELFF

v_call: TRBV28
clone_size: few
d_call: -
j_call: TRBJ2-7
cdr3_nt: TGTGCCAGCAGTTTCGGCTCGACCTACGAGCAGTACTTC
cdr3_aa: CASSFGSTYEQYF

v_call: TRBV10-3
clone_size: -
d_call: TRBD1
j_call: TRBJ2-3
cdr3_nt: TGTGCCATCAGTGAGTCTTCGGGACAGGGAAGCACAGATACGCAGTATTTT
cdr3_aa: CAISESSGQGSTDTQYF

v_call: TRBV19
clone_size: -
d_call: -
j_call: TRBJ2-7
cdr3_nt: TGTGCCAGTAGTATCCCCCCCACCGGCGAGCAGTACTTC
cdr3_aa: CASSIPPTGEQYF